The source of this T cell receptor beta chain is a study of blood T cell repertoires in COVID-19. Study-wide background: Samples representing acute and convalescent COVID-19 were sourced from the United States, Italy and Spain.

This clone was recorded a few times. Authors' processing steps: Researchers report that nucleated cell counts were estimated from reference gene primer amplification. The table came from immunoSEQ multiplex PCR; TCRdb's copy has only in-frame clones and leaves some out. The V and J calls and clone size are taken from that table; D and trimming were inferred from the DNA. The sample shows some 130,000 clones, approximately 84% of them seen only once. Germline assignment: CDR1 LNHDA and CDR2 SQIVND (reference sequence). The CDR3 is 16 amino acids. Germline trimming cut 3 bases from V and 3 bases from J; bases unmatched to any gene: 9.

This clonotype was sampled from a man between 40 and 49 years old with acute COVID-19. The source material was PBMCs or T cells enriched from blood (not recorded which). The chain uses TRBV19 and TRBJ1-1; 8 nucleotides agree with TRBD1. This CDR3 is CASSIFRGLGDTEAFF. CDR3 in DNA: TGTGCCAGTAGTATCTTCAGGGGGCTTGGCGACACTGAAGCTTTCTTT.